This entry features one T cell receptor beta chain sequence. Germline-derived CDR1 and CDR2 are SNHLY and FYNNEI. The CDR3 is 13 amino acids. The V end was cut by 1 base, the J end by 9 bases, with 12 bases between. The record originates from a study of PD-1 blockade in classical Hodgkin lymphoma. Assay: immunoSEQ multiplex PCR; the TCRdb copy retains only in-frame clones and omits some. The sample consists of tens of thousands of clones, more than 80% of them appearing once. Brentuximab vedotin exposure varied, and every patient relapsed after autologous stem cell transplantation. This chain uses TRBV2 with TRBJ1-2; D is ambiguous. The sequence came from a human donor with classical Hodgkin lymphoma. Sequences were derived from peripheral blood mononuclear cells (PBMCs), sampled at baseline. DNA of the CDR3: TGTGCCAGCAGTGAAGGAAGCAGAAGGCGCTACACCTTC. Protein: CASSEGSRRRYTF.